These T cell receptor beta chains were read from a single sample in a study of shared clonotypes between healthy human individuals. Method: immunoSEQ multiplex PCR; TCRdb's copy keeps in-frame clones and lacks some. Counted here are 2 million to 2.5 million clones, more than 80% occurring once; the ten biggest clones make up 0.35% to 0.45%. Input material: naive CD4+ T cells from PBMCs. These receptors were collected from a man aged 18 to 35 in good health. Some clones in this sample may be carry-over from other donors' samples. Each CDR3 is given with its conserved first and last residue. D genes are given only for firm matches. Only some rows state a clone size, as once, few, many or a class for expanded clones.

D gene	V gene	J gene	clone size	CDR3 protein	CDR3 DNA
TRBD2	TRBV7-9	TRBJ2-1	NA	CASSLGTGTTNEQFF	TGTGCCAGCAGCTTGGGCACCGGGACTACCAATGAGCAGTTCTTC
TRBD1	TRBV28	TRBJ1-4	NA	CASSSPTGGNEKLFF	TGTGCCAGCAGTTCCCCGACAGGGGGTAATGAAAAACTGTTTTTT
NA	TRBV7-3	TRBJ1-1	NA	CASSFTRNTEAFF	TGTGCCAGCAGCTTCACTCGGAACACTGAAGCTTTCTTT
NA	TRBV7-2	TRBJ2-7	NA	CASSLWGAEQYF	TGTGCCAGCAGCTTATGGGGAGCCGAGCAGTACTTC
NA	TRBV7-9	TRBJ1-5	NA	CASSRGGSNQPQHF	TGTGCCAGCAGCCGGGGGGGAAGCAATCAGCCCCAGCATTTT
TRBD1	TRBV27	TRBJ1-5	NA	CASRRTGGWSNQPQHF	TGTGCCAGCAGACGGACAGGGGGCTGGAGCAATCAGCCCCAGCATTTT
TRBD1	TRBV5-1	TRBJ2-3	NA	CASSLGGQGPTDTQYF	TGCGCCAGCAGCTTGGGGGGACAGGGACCCACAGATACGCAGTATTTT
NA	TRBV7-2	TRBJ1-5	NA	CASSLGWRANQPQHF	TGTGCCAGCAGCTTAGGGTGGAGGGCAAATCAGCCCCAGCATTTT
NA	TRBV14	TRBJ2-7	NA	CASSQDGWRIYEQYF	TGTGCCAGCAGCCAAGATGGCTGGCGGATCTACGAGCAGTACTTC
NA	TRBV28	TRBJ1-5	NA	CASSLIGATDQPQHF	TGTGCCAGCAGTTTAATCGGCGCGACAGATCAGCCCCAGCATTTT
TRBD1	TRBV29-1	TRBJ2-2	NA	CSVARDRGSGELFF	TGCAGCGTTGCCCGGGACAGGGGGTCCGGGGAGCTGTTTTTT
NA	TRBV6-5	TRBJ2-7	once	CASSYSLQGSYEQYF	TGTGCCAGCAGTTACTCACTACAGGGTTCCTACGAGCAGTACTTC
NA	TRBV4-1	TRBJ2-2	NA	CASSRVAVTGELFF	TGCGCCAGCAGCCGAGTAGCGGTAACCGGGGAGCTGTTTTTT
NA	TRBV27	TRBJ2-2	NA	CASSQIQGPGELFF	TGTGCCAGCAGTCAGATACAGGGCCCCGGGGAGCTGTTTTTT
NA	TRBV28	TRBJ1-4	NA	CASSVGGARGEKLFF	TGTGCCAGCAGCGTAGGAGGGGCGCGGGGTGAAAAACTGTTTTTT
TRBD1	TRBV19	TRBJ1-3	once	CASSITGQGAGNTIYF	TGTGCCAGTAGTATAACTGGACAGGGGGCTGGAAACACCATATATTTT
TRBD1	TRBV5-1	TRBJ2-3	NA	CASSPRDRSTDTQYF	TGCGCCAGCAGCCCTCGGGACAGGTCGACAGATACGCAGTATTTT
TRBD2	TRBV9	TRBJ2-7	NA	CASSVGTSGTYEQYF	TGTGCCAGCAGCGTGGGGACTAGCGGGACCTACGAGCAGTACTTC
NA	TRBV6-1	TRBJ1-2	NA	CASSENVRNYGYTF	TGTGCCAGCAGTGAGAACGTACGTAACTATGGCTACACCTTC
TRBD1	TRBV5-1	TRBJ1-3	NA	CASSAGQGRRAGNTIYF	TGCGCCAGCAGCGCGGGACAGGGTAGAAGGGCTGGAAACACCATATATTTT
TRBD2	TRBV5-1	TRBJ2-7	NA	CASSPGTSGLYEQYF	TGCGCCAGCAGCCCAGGGACTAGCGGCCTTTACGAGCAGTACTTC
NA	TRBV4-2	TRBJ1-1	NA	CASSRDLNTEAFF	TGTGCCAGCAGCCGAGACCTTAACACTGAAGCTTTCTTT
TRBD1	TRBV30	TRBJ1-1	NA	CAWSGRGRAFF	TGTGCCTGGAGTGGCAGGGGGAGAGCTTTCTTT
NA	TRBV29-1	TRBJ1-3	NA	CSAQGSGNTIYF	TGCAGCGCCCAGGGTTCTGGAAACACCATATATTTT
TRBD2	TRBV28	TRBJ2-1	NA	CASSLISGAGEVYNEQFF	TGTGCCAGCAGTCTAATTTCCGGGGCGGGAGAAGTCTACAATGAGCAGTTCTTC
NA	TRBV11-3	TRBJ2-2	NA	CASSSGLNTGELFF	TGTGCCAGCAGCTCAGGACTGAACACCGGGGAGCTGTTTTTT
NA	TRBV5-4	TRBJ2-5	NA	CASSSTGTEETQYF	TGTGCCAGCAGCTCAACCGGGACGGAAGAGACCCAGTACTTC
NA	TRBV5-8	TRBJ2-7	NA	CASSLWAGTLSSYEQYF	TGTGCCAGCAGCTTGTGGGCAGGGACTTTAAGCTCCTACGAGCAGTACTTC
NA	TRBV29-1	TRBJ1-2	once	CSVEDRGRRDHGYTF	TGCAGCGTTGAAGATCGGGGGAGGAGGGACCATGGCTACACCTTC
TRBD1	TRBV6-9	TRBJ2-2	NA	CASAPGQGSGELFF	TGTGCCAGCGCCCCGGGACAGGGGTCCGGGGAGCTGTTTTTT
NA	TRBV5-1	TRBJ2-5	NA	CASSGSTQETQYF	TGCGCCAGCAGCGGGTCTACACAAGAGACCCAGTACTTC
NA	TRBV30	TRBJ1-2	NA	CAWSLRSEGYTF	TGTGCCTGGAGTTTACGGTCAGAAGGCTACACCTTC
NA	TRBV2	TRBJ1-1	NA	CAKQREKLTEAFF	TGTGCCAAACAGAGAGAGAAGCTCACTGAAGCTTTCTTT
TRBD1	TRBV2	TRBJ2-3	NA	CASGTASTDTQYF	TGTGCCAGCGGGACAGCTAGCACAGATACGCAGTATTTT
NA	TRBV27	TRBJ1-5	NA	CASRNYSNQPQHF	TGTGCCAGCAGGAATTATAGCAATCAGCCCCAGCATTTT
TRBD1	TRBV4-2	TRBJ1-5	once	CASSLEGAGSNQPQHF	TGTGCCAGCAGCCTCGAGGGGGCCGGTAGCAATCAGCCCCAGCATTTT
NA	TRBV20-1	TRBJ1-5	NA	CSARDRGAQHF	TGCAGTGCTAGAGATCGCGGAGCCCAGCATTTT
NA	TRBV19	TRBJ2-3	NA	CASSLAHSTDTQYF	TGTGCCAGTAGTCTGGCTCACTCCACAGATACGCAGTATTTT
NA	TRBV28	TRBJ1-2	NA	CASTLRGGGYTF	TGTGCCAGCACCCTGAGGGGAGGCGGCTACACCTTC
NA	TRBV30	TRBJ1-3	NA	CAWSSAGDTIYF	TGTGCCTGGAGCTCCGCGGGAGACACCATATATTTT
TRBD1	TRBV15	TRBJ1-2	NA	CATSRDRTGEEGYTF	TGTGCCACCAGCAGAGACCGGACAGGGGAGGAGGGCTACACCTTC
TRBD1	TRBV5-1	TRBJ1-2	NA	CASSPGTGSTAYGYTF	TGCGCCAGCAGCCCCGGGACAGGGTCGACTGCCTATGGCTACACCTTC
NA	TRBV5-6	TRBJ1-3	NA	CASSLVGYSGNTIYF	TGTGCCAGCAGCTTGGTTGGATACTCTGGAAACACCATATATTTT
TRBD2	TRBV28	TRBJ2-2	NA	CASSQGLAGGLVTGELFF	TGTGCCAGCAGTCAGGGACTAGCGGGAGGGCTTGTCACCGGGGAGCTGTTTTTT
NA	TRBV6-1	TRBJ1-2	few	CASSERLGFGYTF	TGTGCCAGCAGTGAACGCTTGGGATTTGGCTACACCTTC
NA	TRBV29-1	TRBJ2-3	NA	CSVEGGLRTDTQYF	TGCAGCGTTGAAGGGGGACTCCGCACAGATACGCAGTATTTT
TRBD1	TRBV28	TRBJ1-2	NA	CASRRTGGGYGYTF	TGTGCCAGCAGAAGGACAGGGGGTGGGTATGGCTACACCTTC
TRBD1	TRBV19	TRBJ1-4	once	CASSIWTGTNEKLFF	TGTGCCAGTAGTATCTGGACAGGTACTAATGAAAAACTGTTTTTT